These 26 T cell receptor beta chains were all obtained from the same sample, sequenced in a study of T cell repertoires in cytomegalovirus infection. TCRdb recomputed calls from the reads with MiXCR, one row per CDR3 protein. Among approximately 500,000 distinct CDR3 sequences listed, around 27% were seen once. What was sequenced was PBMCs. Receptor source: a human donor in good health (CMV status not recorded). Some clones in this sample may be carry-over from other donors' samples.

The rearrangement joins TRBV28 to TRBJ1-1, with no clear D. The germline V and J ends were trimmed by 2 bases and 4 bases, with 14 bases remaining between them. Germline CDR1 is MDHEN and CDR2 is SYDVKM. The length of the CDR3 is 15 residues. In DNA, the CDR3 is TGTGCCAGCAGTTTAGGTGGTAGGGTTATCACTGAAGCTTTCTTT. This translates into CASSLGGRVITEAFF.

The chain couples TRBV6-1 to TRBJ2-2; 12 positions agree with TRBD2. The CDR3 spans 16 residues. Trimming at V came to 6 bases and at J to 5 bases, leaving 7 bases not matched to a gene. Germline CDR1 MNHNS, CDR2 SASEGT. In DNA, the CDR3 is TGTGCCAGCAGCCGCGGACTAGCGGGACGGACCGGGGAGCTGTTTTTT. Its translation: CASSRGLAGRTGELFF.

The rearrangement links TRBV10-1 to TRBJ1-1, with D hard to call. Germline CDR1 and CDR2: WNHNN and SYGVQD (reference sequence). The CDR3 totals 13 residues. Trimming shortened V by 3 bases and J by 3 bases, and 8 bases separated the two germline ends. The CDR3 loop reads CASSDGQDTEAFF. CDR3 in DNA: TGCGCCAGCAGTGACGGGCAGGACACTGAAGCTTTCTTT.

The chain links TRBV14 to TRBJ1-4; D is uncertain. V lost 4 bases to trimming and J lost 5 bases, with 8 bases between them. Germline V gives CDR1 SGHDN, CDR2 FVKESK. This CDR3 spans 13 amino acids. CDR3 sequence: CASSRGLNEKLFF. In DNA, the CDR3 is TGTGCCAGCAGCCGAGGACTAAATGAAAAACTGTTTTTT.

This clonotype was detected a few times. The chain carries TRBV2 and TRBJ2-3; D is uncertain. The CDR3 is 13 amino acids. V lost 5 bases and J 2 bases, leaving 8 bases between the germline ends. Germline values: CDR1 SNHLY, CDR2 FYNNEI. Here the CDR3 reads CASSFEDTDTQYF. The CDR3 DNA is TGTGCCAGCAGTTTTGAGGACACAGATACGCAGTATTTT. Full variable domain (remainder filled in from reference TRBV2 and TRBJ2-3): EPEVTQTPSHQVTQMGQEVILRCVPISNHLYFYWYRQILGQKVEFLVSFYNNEISEKSEIFDDQFSVERPDGSNFTLKIRSTKLEDSAMYFCASSFEDTDTQYFGPGTRLTVL.

The V call is TRBV12-5, the J call TRBJ2-7, with D perhaps being TRBD1 or TRBD2 (5 bases each). Trimming took off 2 bases at V and 2 bases at J, with 19 bases between the two ends. Germline V gene lookup returns CDR1 LGHNT and CDR2 FRNRAP. The CDR3 totals 17 residues. The CDR3 coding sequence is TGTGCTAGTGGTTTGTACTGGGACGGCCGATCTACCTACGAGCAGTACGTC. This codes for CASGLYWDGRSTYEQYV.

The V gene is TRBV27, the J gene TRBJ1-5, with 9 bases aligning to TRBD1. Germline V gene lookup returns CDR1 MNHEY and CDR2 SMNVEV (reference sequence). The CDR3 covers 18 residues. Trimming removed 7 bases from V and 1 base from J; junction bases left unmatched: 14. The CDR3 spells CASKITGRGTGSNQPQHF. The CDR3 coding sequence is TGTGCCAGCAAAATAACTGGCAGGGGGACAGGGAGCAATCAGCCCCAGCATTTT.

The gene calls are TRBV28 and TRBJ2-1; 7 bases match TRBD1. J lost 6 bases, V lost 3 bases, and 8 bases had no gene match. Germline-derived CDR1 and CDR2 are MDHEN and SYDVKM. The CDR3 extends over 15 amino acids. CDR3 DNA: TGTGCCAGCAGTTTTCCAGGACAGGTTTTCAATGAGCAGTTCTTC. As protein: CASSFPGQVFNEQFF.

The count of this clonotype is one. The CDR3 bases are TGCAGTGCTAGTAGTGGGGACAGGATAGATACGCAGTATTTT. It codes for CSASSGDRIDTQYF. This chain links TRBV20-1 with TRBJ2-3, with 8 bases lining up with TRBD1. J was trimmed by 5 bases and V by 3 bases; bases with no gene match: 7. This CDR3 comprises 14 residues. Per germline, CDR1 DFQATT and CDR2 SNEGSKA (reference sequence).

This clonotype was recorded at least ten times. The chain carries TRBV7-2 and TRBJ2-3; 7 nucleotides line up with TRBD2. Germline V gene sequence: CDR1 SGHTA, CDR2 FQGNSA. Trimming removed 2 bases from V and 2 bases from J; junction bases left unmatched: 4. This CDR3 has 15 residues. In DNA, the CDR3 is TGTGCCAGCAGCTTATTCGGGGGGTTCACAGATACGCAGTATTTT. It encodes CASSLFGGFTDTQYF.

At least ten counts were recorded for this clonotype. The chain has TRBV7-2 and TRBJ2-5; the match to TRBD2 covers 9 bases. In germline, CDR1 is SGHTA, CDR2 FQGNSA. V lost 6 bases and J lost 5; bases outside the gene matches: 7. The CDR3 extends over 14 amino acids. DNA of the CDR3: TGTGCCAGCAGAGTTAGCGGGAGAGCGGAGACCCAGTACTTC. Its translation is CASRVSGRAETQYF.

This clonotype appeared once. V usage is TRBV5-1 and J usage is TRBJ2-7; tentative D call: TRBD2 (5 bases). This CDR3 is 15 amino acids long. Trimming left V 1 base short and J 5 bases short, with 16 bases between. Germline-derived CDR1 and CDR2 are SGHRS and YFSETQ. The CDR3 loop is CASSLLLRTLDEQYF. The CDR3, as DNA: TGCGCCAGCAGCTTGTTGCTCCGGACTCTGGACGAGCAGTACTTC. The complete variable domain, with remaining parts taken from reference TRBV5-1 and TRBJ2-7, reads KAGVTQTPRYLIKTRGQQVTLSCSPISGHRSVSWYQQTPGQGLQFLFEYFSETQRNKGNFPGRFSGRQFSNSRSEMNVSTLELGDSALYLCASSLLLRTLDEQYFGPGTRLTVT.

There are a few counts of this clonotype. The chain couples TRBV6-2 or TRBV6-3 to TRBJ2-7, with D unclear. The CDR3 covers 12 residues. Looked up from germline, CDR1 is MNHEY and CDR2 is SVGEGT. The V end was cut by 7 bases, the J end by 4 bases, with 11 bases between. For the CDR3, the DNA is TGTGCCAGCATGGGCTCGAAGTACGAGCAGTACTTC. This gives the protein CASMGSKYEQYF.

The CDR3 protein is CASSQVASERFF. The CDR3 DNA sequence: TGCGCCAGCAGCCAAGTCGCTAGCGAACGGTTCTTC. The chain uses TRBV4-1 and TRBJ2-1; perhaps TRBD2 as D (6 bases). The CDR3 length is 12 residues. With 1 base removed from V and 15 bases from J, the gap between germline ends came to 13 bases. The V gene's germline CDR1 is MGHRA and CDR2 YSYEKL.

This clonotype was seen many times. The V call is TRBV7-3, the J call TRBJ2-1; TRBD1 is a possible D gene (5 bases). The CDR3 loop spans 13 amino acids. Trimming left V 1 base short and J 10 bases short, with 11 bases between. Looked up from germline, CDR1 is SGHTA and CDR2 is FQGTGA. CDR3 in amino acids: CASSLINKGEQFF. The CDR3 DNA is TGTGCCAGCAGCTTAATTAATAAGGGGGAGCAGTTCTTC.

This clonotype was seen once. This chain connects TRBV12-3 or TRBV12-4 to TRBJ1-2; 12 bases are shared with TRBD1. The V gene end was trimmed by 6 bases and the J gene end by 10 bases; junction bases not matched to a gene: 9. The CDR3 is made up of 14 amino acids. This CDR3 is CASRGGQGARVYTF. CDR3 nucleotide sequence: TGTGCCAGCAGGGGGGGACAGGGGGCGCGTGTCTACACCTTC.

V is TRBV5-1 and J is TRBJ2-7, with D tentatively TRBD2 (5 bases). Germline CDR1 and CDR2: SGHRS and YFSETQ. The CDR3 runs 12 residues. V was shortened by 4 bases and J by 7 bases, with 12 bases between the two germline ends. DNA for the CDR3: TGCGCCAGCAGCCCGCCCCCGGGGGAGCAGTACTTC. It encodes CASSPPPGEQYF.

This clonotype showed up many times. The chain uses TRBV7-2 and TRBJ2-1; 11 bases map to TRBD2. Germline CDR1 SGHTA, CDR2 FQGNSA. V shed 5 bases, J shed 1 base, and the junction held 7 bases outside the gene matches. This CDR3 region has 17 residues. CDR3 in DNA: TGTGCCAGCAGCCCTCTAGCGGGAGGTTGGTCCTACAATGAGCAGTTCTTC. Protein: CASSPLAGGWSYNEQFF.

The CDR3 DNA follows: TGTGCCAGCAGAGCGCAGGGGGCCGGGGCGGAAGCTTTCTTT. Its translation: CASRAQGAGAEAFF. The gene calls are TRBV7-8 and TRBJ1-1; 8 nucleotides match TRBD1. Per the germline V gene, CDR1 is SGHVS and CDR2 is FQNEAQ. The CDR3 covers 14 residues. With V trimmed by 6 bases and J by 8 bases, 11 bases remained unmatched.

This clonotype was found a few times. The chain is built from TRBV7-9 and TRBJ2-1; D unclear. In germline, CDR1 is SEHNR, CDR2 FQNEAQ (reference sequence). V shed 5 bases and J shed 8 bases, with 16 bases lying between them. The CDR3 has 14 amino acids. CDR3 amino acids: CASSPLDREDEQFF. For the CDR3, the DNA is TGTGCCAGCAGCCCATTGGATAGGGAAGATGAGCAGTTCTTC.

This chain links TRBV2 with TRBJ2-6; TRBD1 matches at 7 bases. This CDR3 region has 16 residues. Germline trimming cut 5 bases from V and 0 bases from J; bases unmatched to any gene: 4. Germline V gene data show CDR1 as SNHLY and CDR2 as FYNNEI. CDR3 coding DNA: TGTGCCAGCAGTCGGGACAGTCACTCTGGGGCCAACGTCCTGACTTTC. It is translated as CASSRDSHSGANVLTF.

The gene calls are TRBV19 and TRBJ2-1; D is possibly TRBD2 (5 bases). V lost 7 bases and J lost 6, with 13 bases in between. The CDR3 runs 13 residues. The germline gives CDR1 LNHDA, CDR2 SQIVND (reference sequence). The CDR3 DNA is TGTGCCAGTAACCCTAGCCCCAGCAATGAGCAGTTCTTC. It translates to CASNPSPSNEQFF.

In this sample, this clonotype turned up many times. This chain uses TRBV7-2 with TRBJ2-1, with D uncertain. Germline V gene sequence: CDR1 SGHTA, CDR2 FQGNSA. The CDR3 contains 15 residues. Deletions cut 5 bases from V and 12 bases from J, with 23 bases between. The CDR3 is CASSPDHTRHGLQFF. As DNA, the CDR3 is TGTGCCAGCAGCCCAGACCACACACGACACGGGCTGCAGTTCTTC.

The table lists this clonotype with a few counts. The rearrangement links TRBV12-3 or TRBV12-4 to TRBJ2-1; D gene ambiguous. Trimming cost V 7 bases and J 9 bases, with 16 bases left between them. This CDR3 is 13 amino acids long. In DNA, the CDR3 is TGTGCCAGCACCCCGTTACGGGCAGCTGAGCAGTTCTTC. Protein product: CASTPLRAAEQFF.

In its sample, this clonotype was seen a few times. The chain has TRBV6-1 and TRBJ2-1, with 11 bases aligning to TRBD2. Germline trimming cut 0 bases from V and 6 bases from J; bases unmatched to any gene: 4. This CDR3 has 16 amino acids. Germline assignment: CDR1 MNHNS and CDR2 SASEGT. As DNA, the CDR3 is TGTGCCAGCAGTGAAGCGGGACTAGCGGTAGGCAATGAGCAGTTCTTC. Its translation is CASSEAGLAVGNEQFF.

The chain links TRBV20-1 to TRBJ2-4; D uncertain. The V end lost 3 bases, the J end lost 6 bases, and 12 bases lay between the germline ends. This CDR3 contains 13 residues. Germline-derived CDR1 and CDR2 are DFQATT and SNEGSKA (reference sequence). Here the CDR3 reads CSASSRVGNIQYF. For the CDR3, the DNA is TGCAGTGCTAGCTCCCGTGTAGGAAACATTCAGTACTTC.